This entry describes one TCR beta chain. Its specific antigen is unknown. Per-base quality was not reported, and no clone a single base away is much larger than it. These data are taken from a study of CD4 T cells in relation to SARS-CoV-2 and coronaviruses (dated by TCRdb to about 2021). With regard to the full study: In the ViraFEST assay, PBMCs were grown with antigen for 10 to 11 days, and TCR beta CDR3s were then sequenced to identify antigen-specific clonal expansions. For other donors in the study, expansion assays were sequenced with a different, Illumina-based TCR-beta assay. Samples from a few pre-COVID donors and the naive versus memory experiments were sequenced with the Adaptive Biotechnologies TCR-sequencing kit; other data were Illumina-based. An HIV-1 Nef peptide pool or a culture without peptide was used as the negative reference condition. Memory CD4+ T cell crossreactivity between SARS-CoV-2 and common cold coronavirus spike proteins was assessed at the TCR clonotype level in the study. Shared crossreactive spike epitopes were mapped to their HLA restriction using patient-derived lymphoblastoid cell lines. Here is what the overall study found, with its caveats: Pre-pandemic and post-infection samples were not both contributed by any donor, so tracing of the source of pre-existing responses was limited. Crossreactive clones showed significantly weaker SARS-CoV-2-driven expansion than monoreactive clones, consistent with antigenic imprinting. Small numbers of patients and of tested TCRs were a limitation of the study. Crossreactivity analysis was centred on spike protein, so crossreactivity against other viral proteins was not assessed. In about 60% of donors, memory CD4+ clonotypes turned up that crossrecognized SARS-CoV-2 and at least one common cold coronavirus spike.

The protocol used for the library was the immunoSEQ multiplex PCR assay. Per the authors' processing: During preprocessing, nonproductive sequences were discarded, as were any CDR3s that did not begin with C, did not end with F or W, or were shorter than 7 amino acids. The MANAFEST web app identified antigen-specific clonotypes based on expansion compared with the reference and other culture wells. A clone was considered positive if the clone showed significant expansion compared with the reference culture in 2 of 3 replicate wells at an FDR below 0.05. For a clone to be considered positive, significant expansion relative to all other tandem wells and an odds ratio above 5 were also required. CDR3 homology was quantified as pairwise Levenshtein distance, calculated with the stringdist R package after three terminal residues were trimmed from each end. TCRdb holds this immuneACCESS table with in-frame rearrangements only. Some clones are missing; in checked studies, unresolved V genes explain under half, and the rest has no known cause. V, J and clone size are those of that table, while D and trimming were read from the DNA. Present in this sample are more than 15,000 clones, 79% of which were seen just once. Jointly, the top ten make up roughly 10% of the sample.

Trimming removed 9 bases from V and 2 bases from J, leaving 13 bases between the germline ends. Its CDR3 holds 13 amino acids, cysteine through phenylalanine. Only the CDR3 DNA is retained, 39 bases long and in frame from the first base. CDR1 and CDR2, looked up from the germline V gene, are ENHRY and SYGVKD. CD4+ T cells from unexposed donors were collected before the COVID-19 pandemic (2011-2018). After around eleven days of culture, CD4+ T cells were isolated with the EasySep CD4+ T cell isolation kit. As far as cell numbers permitted, CD4+ T cells from unexposed donors were tested for reactivity against SARS-CoV-2 S and N as well as four spike pools from common cold coronaviruses. Each well held two million PBMCs cultured in IMDM containing around 5% human AB serum and roughly 9.4 IU/ml IL-2. Half of the culture medium was replaced with fresh IL-2-containing medium on days 3 and 7. Triplicate replicate wells were generally used for each peptide culture condition. Leukapheresis product for the unexposed donors was bought commercially. PBMCs were isolated from leukapheresis product or whole blood by Ficoll-Paque PLUS gradient centrifugation. PBMCs were either cryopreserved at -140°C or used fresh in the expansion assay. The QIAamp Micro DNA Kit was used to extract genomic DNA from the CD4+ T cells.

The clonotype comes from a human donor in good health. Sequenced input: CD4+ T cells from PBMCs, cultured in vitro. The V gene is TRBV10-3 and the J gene is TRBJ1-2, with no D gene named confidently. For the CDR3, the sequence is CAMTMRENYGYTF. Here is the DNA: TGTGCCATGACGATGCGGGAGAACTATGGCTACACCTTC.